This is a list of T cell receptor beta chains from one sample in a study of blood T cell repertoires in COVID-19. Here immunoSEQ multiplex PCR was the method, and the copy in TCRdb shows in-frame clones only, minus some. The sample yields hundreds of thousands of clones, 70% to 90% seen once. Sample: peripheral blood. All receptors come from a man aged 50-59 years with acute or convalescent COVID-19. The CDR3 runs from the conserved cysteine through the conserved F or W. Each record gives: D gene, clone size, V gene, J gene, CDR3 protein, CDR3 DNA. D genes are given only for firm matches. Part of the rows lack a size; the others show once, few, many or a class for expanded clones.

D gene: TRBD1
clone size: NA
V gene: TRBV7-9
J gene: TRBJ2-1
CDR3 protein: CASSSRDRFFNEQFF
CDR3 DNA: TGTGCCAGCAGCTCCCGGGACAGGTTTTTCAATGAGCAGTTCTTC

D gene: TRBD1
clone size: NA
V gene: TRBV6-5
J gene: TRBJ2-5
CDR3 protein: CASTAGTLLTGAQYF
CDR3 DNA: TGTGCCAGCACCGCCGGGACGCTCTTAACAGGGGCCCAGTACTTC

D gene: TRBD1
clone size: NA
V gene: TRBV5-4
J gene: TRBJ1-2
CDR3 protein: CASSLQGALGYGYTF
CDR3 DNA: TGTGCCAGCAGCCTACAGGGGGCGCTGGGCTATGGCTACACCTTC

D gene: NA
clone size: NA
V gene: TRBV3-1/TRBV3-2
J gene: TRBJ1-3
CDR3 protein: CASSQLTGSGNTIYF
CDR3 DNA: TGTGCCAGCAGCCAACTGACAGGCTCTGGAAACACCATATATTTT

D gene: NA
clone size: NA
V gene: TRBV5-4
J gene: TRBJ1-1
CDR3 protein: CASSLVDMNTEAFF
CDR3 DNA: TGTGCCAGCAGCTTAGTGGACATGAACACTGAAGCTTTCTTT

D gene: TRBD1
clone size: NA
V gene: TRBV15
J gene: TRBJ1-2
CDR3 protein: CATSGQGNYGYTF
CDR3 DNA: TGTGCCACCAGCGGACAGGGAAACTATGGCTACACCTTC

D gene: TRBD1
clone size: once
V gene: TRBV5-6
J gene: TRBJ1-2
CDR3 protein: CASSLGSGQGAYGYTF
CDR3 DNA: TGTGCCAGCAGCTTGGGCTCCGGACAGGGAGCCTATGGCTACACCTTC

D gene: NA
clone size: few
V gene: TRBV7-8
J gene: TRBJ1-3
CDR3 protein: CASSWGGRNTIYF
CDR3 DNA: TGTGCCAGCAGCTGGGGAGGGAGAAACACCATATATTTT

D gene: NA
clone size: NA
V gene: TRBV6-1
J gene: TRBJ2-7
CDR3 protein: CASSDQAKREQYF
CDR3 DNA: TGTGCCAGCAGTGATCAAGCGAAGCGCGAGCAGTACTTC

D gene: NA
clone size: NA
V gene: TRBV6-6
J gene: TRBJ1-5
CDR3 protein: CASSYSAGASNQPQHF
CDR3 DNA: TGTGCCAGCAGTTACTCTGCAGGGGCCAGCAATCAGCCCCAGCATTTT

D gene: NA
clone size: NA
V gene: TRBV7-9
J gene: TRBJ1-4
CDR3 protein: CASKRGGTNEKLFF
CDR3 DNA: TGTGCCAGCAAACGGGGGGGAACTAATGAAAAACTGTTTTTT

D gene: TRBD1
clone size: NA
V gene: TRBV29-1
J gene: TRBJ1-2
CDR3 protein: CSVDRAGGGYGYTF
CDR3 DNA: TGCAGCGTAGATAGAGCAGGGGGCGGGTATGGCTACACCTTC

D gene: TRBD1
clone size: NA
V gene: TRBV4-2
J gene: TRBJ2-6
CDR3 protein: CASSQDREVSGANVLTF
CDR3 DNA: TGTGCCAGCAGCCAGGACAGGGAGGTCTCTGGGGCCAACGTCCTGACTTTC

D gene: NA
clone size: NA
V gene: TRBV5-1
J gene: TRBJ2-7
CDR3 protein: CASSPRQARAEQYF
CDR3 DNA: TGCGCCAGCAGCCCGAGACAGGCCAGGGCCGAGCAGTACTTC

D gene: TRBD1
clone size: NA
V gene: TRBV5-1
J gene: TRBJ1-2
CDR3 protein: CASSLADRAGGYTF
CDR3 DNA: TGCGCCAGCAGCTTGGCCGACAGGGCAGGTGGCTACACCTTC

D gene: NA
clone size: NA
V gene: TRBV6-5
J gene: TRBJ1-4
CDR3 protein: CASSTGLEEKLFF
CDR3 DNA: TGTGCCAGCAGTACAGGGCTGGAGGAAAAACTGTTTTTT

D gene: TRBD1
clone size: NA
V gene: TRBV4-2
J gene: TRBJ1-5
CDR3 protein: CASSQPGTDQPQHF
CDR3 DNA: TGTGCCAGCAGCCAACCAGGGACAGATCAGCCCCAGCATTTT

D gene: TRBD1
clone size: few
V gene: TRBV5-1
J gene: TRBJ1-2
CDR3 protein: CASSLDDRGPLGYGYTF
CDR3 DNA: TGCGCCAGCAGCTTGGATGACAGGGGCCCTTTGGGCTATGGCTACACCTTC